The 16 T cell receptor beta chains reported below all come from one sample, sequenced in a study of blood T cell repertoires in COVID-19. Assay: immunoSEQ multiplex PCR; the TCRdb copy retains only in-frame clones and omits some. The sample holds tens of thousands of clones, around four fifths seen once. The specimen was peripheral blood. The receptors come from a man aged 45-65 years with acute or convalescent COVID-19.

CDR3 loop: CASSAEPGLAGGFEQYF. CDR3 nucleotides: TGTGCCAGCAGCGCAGAGCCGGGACTAGCGGGAGGTTTCGAGCAGTACTTC. This rearrangement joins TRBV9 to TRBJ2-7; TRBD2 matches at 15 bases. CDR3 length equals 17 residues. Germline values: CDR1 SGDLS, CDR2 YYNGEE. J lost 6 bases, V lost 3 bases, and 10 bases had no gene match.

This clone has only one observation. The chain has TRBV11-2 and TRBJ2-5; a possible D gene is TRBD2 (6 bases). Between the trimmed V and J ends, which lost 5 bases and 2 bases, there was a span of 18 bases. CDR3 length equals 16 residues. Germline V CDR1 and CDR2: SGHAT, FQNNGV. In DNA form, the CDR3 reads TGTGCCAGCAGCCCCGGCCGGGGGAGAGGGCAAGAGACCCAGTACTTC. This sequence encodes CASSPGRGRGQETQYF.

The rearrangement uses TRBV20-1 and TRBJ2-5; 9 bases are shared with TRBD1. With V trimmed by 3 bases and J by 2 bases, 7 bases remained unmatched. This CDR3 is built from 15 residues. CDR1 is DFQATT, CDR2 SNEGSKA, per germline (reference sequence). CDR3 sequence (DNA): TGCAGTGCTAGTCGTACAGGGGGCCTACAAGAGACCCAGTACTTC. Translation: CSASRTGGLQETQYF.

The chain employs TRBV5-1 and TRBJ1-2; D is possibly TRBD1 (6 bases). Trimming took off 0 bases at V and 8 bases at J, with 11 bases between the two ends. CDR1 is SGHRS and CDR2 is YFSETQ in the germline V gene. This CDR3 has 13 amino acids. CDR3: CASSLVRGEGYTF. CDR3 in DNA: TGCGCCAGCAGCTTGGTCAGGGGAGAAGGCTACACCTTC.

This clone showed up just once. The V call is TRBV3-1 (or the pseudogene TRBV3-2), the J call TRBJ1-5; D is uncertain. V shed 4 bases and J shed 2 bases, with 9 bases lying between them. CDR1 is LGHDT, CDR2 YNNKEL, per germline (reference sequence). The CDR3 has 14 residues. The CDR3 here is CASSRALGNQPQHF. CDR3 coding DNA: TGTGCCAGCAGCCGGGCCTTGGGCAATCAGCCCCAGCATTTT.

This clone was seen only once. The CDR3 region has the DNA TGTGCCAGCAGCCCCACTAGCGGGGAGTCGTACGAGCAGTACTTC. This translates into CASSPTSGESYEQYF. V and J are TRBV11-1 and TRBJ2-7; 10 bases map to TRBD2. V lost 5 bases to trimming and J lost 4 bases; unmatched junction nucleotides: 8. This CDR3 region has 15 residues. Germline assignment: CDR1 SGHAT and CDR2 FQDESV (reference sequence).

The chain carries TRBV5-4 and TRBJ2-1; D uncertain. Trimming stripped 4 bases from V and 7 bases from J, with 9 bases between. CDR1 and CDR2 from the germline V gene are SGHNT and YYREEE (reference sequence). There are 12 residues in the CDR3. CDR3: CASSLGRNEQFF. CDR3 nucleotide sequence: TGTGCCAGCAGCCTAGGTCGGAATGAGCAGTTCTTC.

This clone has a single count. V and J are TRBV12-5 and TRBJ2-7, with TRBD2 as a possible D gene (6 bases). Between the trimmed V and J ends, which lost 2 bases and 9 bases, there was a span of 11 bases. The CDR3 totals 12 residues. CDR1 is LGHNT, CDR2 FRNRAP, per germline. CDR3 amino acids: CASGLNRDWQYF. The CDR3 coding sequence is TGTGCTAGTGGTTTGAACCGGGACTGGCAGTACTTC. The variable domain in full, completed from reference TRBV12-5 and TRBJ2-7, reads DARVTQTPRHKVTEMGQEVTMRCQPILGHNTVFWYRQTMMQGLELLAYFRNRAPLDDSGMPKDRFSAEMPDATLATLKIQPSEPRDSAVYFCASGLNRDWQYFGPGTRLTVT.

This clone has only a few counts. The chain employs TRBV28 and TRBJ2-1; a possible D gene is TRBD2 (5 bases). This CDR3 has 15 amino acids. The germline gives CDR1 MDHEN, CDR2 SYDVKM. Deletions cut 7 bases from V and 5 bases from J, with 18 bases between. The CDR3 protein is CASNRGFNTHNEQFF. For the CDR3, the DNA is TGTGCCAGCAATCGCGGGTTTAACACACACAATGAGCAGTTCTTC.

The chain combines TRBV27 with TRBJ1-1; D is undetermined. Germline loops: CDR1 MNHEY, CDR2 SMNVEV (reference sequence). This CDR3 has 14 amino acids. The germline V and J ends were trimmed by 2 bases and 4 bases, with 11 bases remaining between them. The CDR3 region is CASSLRVDGTEAFF. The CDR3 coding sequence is TGTGCCAGCAGTTTACGGGTTGACGGCACTGAAGCTTTCTTT.

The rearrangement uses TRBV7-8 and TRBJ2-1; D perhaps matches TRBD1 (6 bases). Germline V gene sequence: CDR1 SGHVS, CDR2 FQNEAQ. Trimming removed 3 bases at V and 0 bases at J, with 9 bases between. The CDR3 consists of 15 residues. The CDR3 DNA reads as TGTGCCAGCAGCTTCACAGGGAGCTCCTACAATGAGCAGTTCTTC. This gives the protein CASSFTGSSYNEQFF. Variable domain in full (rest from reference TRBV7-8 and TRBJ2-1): GAGVSQSPRYKVAKRGQDVALRCDPISGHVSLFWYQQALGQGPEFLTYFQNEAQLDKSGLPSDRFFAERPEGSVSTLKIQRTQQEDSAVYLCASSFTGSSYNEQFFGPGTRLTVL.

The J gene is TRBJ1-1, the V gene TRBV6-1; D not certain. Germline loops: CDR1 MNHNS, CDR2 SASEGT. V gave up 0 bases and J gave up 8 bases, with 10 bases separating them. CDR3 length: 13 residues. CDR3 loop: CASSEALVSEAFF. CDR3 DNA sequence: TGTGCCAGCAGTGAAGCGCTAGTGTCGGAAGCTTTCTTT.

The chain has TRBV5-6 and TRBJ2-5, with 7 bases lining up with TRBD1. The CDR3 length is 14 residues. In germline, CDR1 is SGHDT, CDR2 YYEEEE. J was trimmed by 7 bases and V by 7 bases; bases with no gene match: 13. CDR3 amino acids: CASAVDRTRGTQYF. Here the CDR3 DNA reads TGTGCCAGCGCTGTGGACAGGACCCGGGGGACCCAGTACTTC.

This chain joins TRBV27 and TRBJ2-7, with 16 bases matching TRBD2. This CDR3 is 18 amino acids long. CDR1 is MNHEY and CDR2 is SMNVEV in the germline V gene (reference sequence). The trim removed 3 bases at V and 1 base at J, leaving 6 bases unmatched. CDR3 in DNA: TGTGCCAGCAGTTTCGGGACTAGCGGGAGGGCCGTGTCCTACGAGCAGTACTTC. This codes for CASSFGTSGRAVSYEQYF.

The CDR3 sequence: CATSSHRGGNSPLHF. CDR3 coding DNA: TGTGCCACCAGCAGCCACAGGGGGGGTAATTCACCCCTCCACTTT. The V gene is TRBV15, the J gene TRBJ1-6, with 8 bases aligning to TRBD1. CDR3 length equals 15 residues. Unmatched junction bases numbered 4, after V lost 3 bases and J lost 6 bases. Germline-derived CDR1 and CDR2 are LNHNV and YYDKDF (reference sequence).

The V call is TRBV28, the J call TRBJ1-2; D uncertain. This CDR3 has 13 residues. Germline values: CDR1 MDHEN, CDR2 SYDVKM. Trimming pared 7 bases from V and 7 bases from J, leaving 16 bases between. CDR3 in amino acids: CASIEPGSSGYTF. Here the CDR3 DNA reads TGTGCCAGCATTGAACCGGGTAGTTCTGGCTACACCTTC.